Listed below are T cell receptor beta chains from one sample, sequenced in a study of shared clonotypes between healthy human individuals. Here immunoSEQ multiplex PCR was the method, and the copy in TCRdb shows in-frame clones only, minus some. The sample has approximately 1.4 million clones; 98% are singletons. The sequenced sample consisted of naive CD4+ T cells sorted from blood. The receptors were gathered from a man in his thirties or forties in good health. Each CDR3 is given without its conserved first and last residue. The D gene is left open where the match is weak.

ASSTNYRLVGYNEQF,TRBV7-9,TRBJ2-1,NA
ASSLEAVLVNEQY,TRBV7-2,TRBJ2-7,NA
ASGVGAGASEQY,TRBV9,TRBJ2-7,TRBD2
ASSLAGAEQY,TRBV11-3,TRBJ2-7,NA
SVGYLAGGYEQY,TRBV29-1,TRBJ2-7,TRBD2
ASSFQGTSGIYNEQF,TRBV27,TRBJ2-1,TRBD2
ASSPHRGLDNEQF,TRBV5-4,TRBJ2-1,NA
ASSQGPGDEQF,TRBV4-3,TRBJ2-1,NA
ASSLGARQETQY,TRBV7-7,TRBJ2-5,NA
ASSLASGGQRTYEQY,TRBV5-4,TRBJ2-7,TRBD1
ASSIRGLSYNEQF,TRBV19,TRBJ2-1,NA
ASSEYSRALGGYT,TRBV2,TRBJ1-2,NA
ASNQAGPYRSPTYNEQF,TRBV5-4,TRBJ2-1,NA
ASSFQTGGRETQY,TRBV7-2,TRBJ2-5,TRBD1
ASSLVRDPTSYEQY,TRBV7-9,TRBJ2-7,NA
ASSPQGTSSVYEQY,TRBV7-3,TRBJ2-7,TRBD2
ASSSGKTSGGYNEQF,TRBV7-9,TRBJ2-1,TRBD2
ASSVAINTIY,TRBV2,TRBJ1-3,NA
ASKTTGPESYEQY,TRBV27,TRBJ2-7,TRBD1
ASSVAGTNTEAF,TRBV5-1,TRBJ1-1,NA
ASSLGVYEQY,TRBV5-5,TRBJ2-7,NA
ASRGWGTSQETQY,TRBV6-1,TRBJ2-5,NA
ASSTGTSGAQNEQF,TRBV5-1,TRBJ2-1,TRBD2
ASSLGWTGELF,TRBV7-2,TRBJ2-2,NA
ASSEAGISYNEQF,TRBV6-1,TRBJ2-1,NA
ASSPLRGTLGEQF,TRBV7-9,TRBJ2-1,NA
ASSLGGISSDTQY,TRBV7-8,TRBJ2-3,NA
ASSFSQGKKNTEAF,TRBV5-1,TRBJ1-1,NA
ASSFLEQLNTGELF,TRBV5-6,TRBJ2-2,NA
ASSLPPRGPSTDTQY,TRBV5-1,TRBJ2-3,NA
ASSIGTQGKLF,TRBV19,TRBJ2-2,TRBD1
SVLSGGSNQPQH,TRBV29-1,TRBJ1-5,NA
SGGLVDEQF,TRBV29-1,TRBJ2-1,TRBD2
SVGEGQGLA,TRBV29-1,TRBJ1-2,TRBD1
ASSLISGRLDTQY,TRBV7-6,TRBJ2-3,TRBD2
ASSQGSGSSETQY,TRBV4-3,TRBJ2-5,TRBD2
ASSLDVGGTGELF,TRBV5-1,TRBJ2-2,NA
ASSEKRTGRGETQY,TRBV25-1,TRBJ2-5,NA
ASSAGGLASYNEQF,TRBV9,TRBJ2-1,NA
ASSYSGGASTDTQY,TRBV2,TRBJ2-3,TRBD1
ASVARSYEQY,TRBV27,TRBJ2-7,NA
ASSFHRSDTQY,TRBV5-1,TRBJ2-3,NA
ASSAYLNRTGGELF,TRBV9,TRBJ2-2,NA
ASSENGAGNTIY,TRBV10-1,TRBJ1-3,NA
ASSLGPTGNGELF,TRBV5-8,TRBJ2-2,NA
ASSVRGRQGMGNIQY,TRBV6-1,TRBJ2-4,NA